This TCR beta chain came from a study of CD8 T cells in Susac syndrome (dated by TCRdb to the late 2010s). Background for the entire study: Repertoire sequencing was used to test whether CD8+ T cell activation and differentiation in Susac syndrome was antigen driven. The clonality of the CD8+ T cell repertoire was compared across approximately 12 healthy donors, some 14 Susac syndrome patients and under 18 multiple sclerosis patients.

Results and caveats for the whole study, not just this receptor: The number of individuals in the TCR sequencing and HLA analysis was recognized as being relatively small.

The CDR3 runs 14 amino acids, cysteine and phenylalanine included. Of the read, only the CDR3 DNA is kept; its 42 bases are in frame from base 1. Deletion took 0 bases off V and 8 bases off J, with a span of 12 bases between the germline ends. The germline V gene yields SGDLS for CDR1 and YYNGEE for CDR2. High-throughput TCR beta sequencing profiled peripheral blood CD8+ and CD4+ T cells from healthy donors, Susac syndrome patients and multiple sclerosis patients. Treatment-naive patients with stable or active relapsing-remitting disease fulfilling revised McDonald criteria were used as multiple sclerosis controls. Bulk CD8+ and CD4+ T cells were purified magnetically by negative isolation, whereas CD8+ TEMRA cells were enriched by FACS. Blood was collected in EDTA tubes and processed within 24 hours, with PBMCs isolated through density gradient centrifugation. PBMCs intended for TCR sequencing were cryopreserved in liquid nitrogen and were subsequently thawed in a 37 degrees C water bath. A purity of at least 90% was achieved for sorted or isolated CD4+, CD8+ and CD8+ TEMRA cells.

RNA was extracted using the RNeasy kit, and roughly 0.5 to 1 microgram was reverse transcribed with random hexamers. TCR beta CDR3 regions were amplified with the immunoSEQ multiplex PCR assay covering 54 Vbeta and 13 Jbeta segments. PCR amplification bias was corrected by using a synthetic template baseline for primer optimization and computational correction. Under the source paper's analysis protocol: Reads were annotated to V, D and J genes per IMGT and analyzed with immunoSEQ Analyzer, keeping only productive sequences. Clonality was computed as one minus Shannon entropy normalized by log2 of the number of productive unique sequences. Public and private clones were assessed among the 100 most prevalent clones of each patient and control. Susac-specific clones were defined as absent from healthy and MS cohorts, around 1,000 published viral clones and other ImmuneACCESS disease sequences. Through fastp at Q25 and MiXCR, TCRdb rebuilt clones from the public reads, retaining in-frame beta chains. Each entry is one CDR3 protein sequence, shown with its most common DNA and genes. The V and J calls, along with clone size, are taken from TCRdb and not from the paper's own processing. The sample table records around 80,000 distinct CDR3 sequences; 91% of these occur just once. 0.5% of the sample goes to the ten largest clones.

About this clonotype: Its cognate antigen has yet to be identified. The sample holds no much larger clone one base away, and base qualities are not on file.

The receptor comes from a human donor with multiple sclerosis. Source material: CD8+ T cells from PBMCs. The sequence links TRBV9 to TRBJ2-1, with the D gene possibly TRBD1 or TRBD2, each one fitting 7 bases. The nucleotides are TGTGCCAGCAGCGTAGCTCCAGGGGGGGATGAGCAGTTCTTC. Translated, it gives CASSVAPGGDEQFF. The reference TRBV9 and TRBJ2-1 proteins fill in what lies around the CDR3, so the full variable domain reads DSGVTQTPKHLITATGQRVTLRCSPRSGDLSVYWYQQSLDQGLQFLIQYYNGEERAKGNILERFSAQQFPDLHSELNLSSLELGDSALYFCASSVAPGGDEQFFGPGTRLTVL.